The subject of this entry is one T cell receptor beta chain. Its antigen is currently unknown. The data stem from a study of cytomegalovirus exposure and HLA in healthy donors. Overall study findings and caveats: Common viral pathogens seemed to be connected with several of the most significant clusters, according to a later analysis. In vitro confirmation showed three CMV-associated chains to be CMV antigen specific. V- and J-gene trimming of TCR beta was linked (in a later analysis) to a missense DCLRE1C variant.

Donors likely had unrecorded immune exposures despite being nominally healthy when sampled. A multiplex PCR was run with 60 Vbeta primers and 13 Jbeta primers. Only in-frame clones appear in the TCRdb table, and some are missing; sequencing was by immunoSEQ multiplex PCR. The repertoire holds tens of thousands of clones, with over 60% as singletons. Germline CDR1 and CDR2: SEHNR and FQNEAQ (reference sequence). The length of the CDR3 is 14 residues. The V end lost 7 bases, the J end lost 5 bases, and 14 bases lay between the germline ends. This receptor was obtained from a woman aged 40 to 50 in good health and CMV-seropositive. The sequenced sample was PBMCs. This sequence joins TRBV7-9 and TRBJ2-2; D not resolved. Here the CDR3 reads CASTLNAETGELFF. CDR3 DNA: TGTGCCAGCACCCTGAACGCGGAGACCGGGGAGCTGTTTTTT.